Presented here are 18 T cell receptor beta chains from one specimen sequenced in a study of blood T cells in healthy people across ages (dated by TCRdb to the mid-2010s). The method was 5' RACE. The sequencer listed for this sample is Illumina HiSeq 2500. A second PCR of roughly 7 to 11 cycles was run with a J-beta primer mix and a sample-barcoded 5' primer. TCRdb trimmed public reads at Q25 via fastp, called clones via MiXCR and kept in-frame beta chains. Each CDR3 protein appears once, grouped with its most common genes and DNA. The sample table records about 730,000 distinct CDR3 sequences; roughly 45% of these occur just once. The ten most abundant clones make up 20% to 25% of the sample. Sequencing input: blood. These receptors were collected from a woman between 55 and 75 years old in good health.

This chain links TRBV3-1 with TRBJ2-1; 10 nucleotides line up with TRBD2. The V gene end was trimmed by 5 bases and the J gene end by 4 bases; junction bases not matched to a gene: 8. This CDR3 is 16 amino acids long. The germline V gene has CDR1 LGHDT and CDR2 YNNKEL (reference sequence). CDR3 nucleotide sequence: TGTGCCAGCAGCTCTCCGAGCGGGGGGGGTTACAATGAGCAGTTCTTC. The encoded protein is CASSSPSGGGYNEQFF.

This clonotype was counted many times. The CDR3 reads CSVQRESETQYF. The CDR3 coding sequence is TGCAGCGTACAGAGAGAATCAGAGACCCAGTACTTC. This chain uses TRBV29-1 with TRBJ2-5; D is uncertain. Trimming cost V 6 bases and J 4 bases, with 12 bases left between them. CDR1 is SQVTM, CDR2 ANQGSEA, per germline. CDR3 length: 12 amino acids.

As concerns this clonotype: Germline is not matched at one junction end, which may reflect a read error. The chain is built from TRBV7-2 and TRBJ2-1; D is possibly TRBD1 (5 bases). The length of the CDR3 is 17 residues. Germline values: CDR1 SGHTA, CDR2 FQGNSA. Here the CDR3 DNA reads TGTGCCAGCAGCCCCATACAGGCCTTAAGCTCCCACAATGAGCAGTTCTTC. Protein product: CASSPIQALSSHNEQFF.

V usage is TRBV20-1 and J usage is TRBJ2-7; D possibly matches TRBD1 or TRBD2 (6 bases each). The CDR3 totals 11 residues. Germline values: CDR1 DFQATT, CDR2 SNEGSKA (reference sequence). Trimming shortened V by 7 bases and J by 3 bases, and 10 bases separated the two germline ends. The DNA of the CDR3 is TGCAGTGTGGGGGGCGACTACGAGCAGTACTTC. Its protein product is CSVGGDYEQYF.

Notes on this clonotype: At one boundary the junction diverges from the germline segment, which might be a read error. The gene calls are TRBV6-1 and TRBJ1-1, with a weak D call TRBD1 (5 bases). The CDR3 sequence is 13 residues long. CDR1 and CDR2 (germline): MNHNS, SASEGT. The CDR3: CVSSDLGATEAFF. In DNA form, the CDR3 reads TGTGTCAGCAGTGACCTAGGGGCCACTGAAGCTTTCTTT.

V usage is TRBV29-1 and J usage is TRBJ2-5; maybe TRBD2 (6 bases). V was trimmed by 5 bases and J by 11 bases, leaving 15 bases between them. The germline gives CDR1 SQVTM, CDR2 ANQGSEA. The CDR3 has 11 residues. The CDR3 is CSVSSENEQYF. As DNA, the CDR3 is TGCAGCGTTTCTAGCGAGAATGAGCAGTACTTC.

The rearrangement links TRBV6-5 to TRBJ2-5; possible D gene TRBD2, 5 bases. The CDR3 contains 13 residues. V gave up 0 bases and J gave up 4 bases, with 6 bases separating them. From germline, CDR1 is MNHEY and CDR2 SVGAGI. The CDR3 region has the DNA TGTGCCAGCAGTTACTCGAGGGTAGAGACCCAGTACTTC. Translation: CASSYSRVETQYF.

V usage is TRBV20-1 and J usage is TRBJ1-1, with D possibly matching TRBD1 (5 bases). V lost 4 bases and J lost 5, with 8 bases in between. The CDR3 contains 11 residues. Germline CDR1 and CDR2: DFQATT and SNEGSKA (reference sequence). CDR3 sequence: CSATGPTEAFF. The CDR3 bases are TGCAGTGCTACAGGGCCAACTGAAGCTTTCTTT.

With regard to this clonotype: Compared with germline, one end of the junction differs, possibly owing to a read error. CDR3 DNA sequence: TGTGCCAGCATGGGAAGCTACGAGCGGTACTTC. Amino acids: CASMGSYERYF. This chain joins TRBV6-5 and TRBJ2-7, with D hard to call. The CDR3 is 11 residues long. Germline V gene data show CDR1 as MNHEY and CDR2 as SVGAGI.

The rearrangement joins TRBV3-1 to TRBJ1-6; 9 positions agree with TRBD1. The V gene's germline CDR1 is LGHDT and CDR2 YNNKEL (reference sequence). The CDR3 is 15 residues long. After removal of 5 bases from V and 14 bases from J, the junction contained 13 bases not matched to a gene. CDR3 amino acids: CASSYPGQGNTALHF. DNA of the CDR3: TGTGCCAGCAGCTATCCGGGACAGGGAAATACGGCCCTCCACTTT.

This clonotype was observed a handful of times. V gene TRBV7-3 combines with J gene TRBJ2-1, with 8 bases lining up with TRBD1. The V and J ends lost 5 bases and 4 bases, in that order; junction bases with no gene match: 7. CDR1 and CDR2 from the germline V gene are SGHTA and FQGTGA. The CDR3 covers 15 residues. This chain's CDR3 is CASSQDREPYNEQFF. In DNA, the CDR3 is TGTGCCAGCAGCCAGGACAGGGAGCCGTACAATGAGCAGTTCTTC. The full variable domain, completed using reference TRBV7-3 and TRBJ2-1, is GAGVSQTPSNKVTEKGKYVELRCDPISGHTALYWYRQSLGQGPEFLIYFQGTGAADDSGLPNDRFFAVRPEGSVSTLKIQRTERGDSAVYLCASSQDREPYNEQFFGPGTRLTVL.

This clonotype was observed a handful of times. The gene calls are TRBV7-2 and TRBJ2-6, with D possibly being TRBD1 or TRBD2 (6 bases each). There are 17 residues in the CDR3. Trimming shortened V by 0 bases and J by 3 bases, and 12 bases separated the two germline ends. Germline assignment: CDR1 SGHTA and CDR2 FQGNSA. CDR3 nucleotides: TGTGCCAGCAGCTTAGCGGAGGGGGTAGGTGGGGCCAACGTCCTGACTTTC. This translates into CASSLAEGVGGANVLTF.

The V and J genes are TRBV3-1 and TRBJ2-4; 7 bases are a match to TRBD2. Germline V gene lookup returns CDR1 LGHDT and CDR2 YNNKEL (reference sequence). J was trimmed by 7 bases and V by 1 base; bases with no gene match: 4. The CDR3 is made up of 14 amino acids. The DNA of the CDR3 is TGTGCCAGCAGCCAAGGTGGACTAGAGAACATTCAGTACTTC. Its protein product is CASSQGGLENIQYF.

This chain uses TRBV20-1 with TRBJ2-3, with 8 bases fitting TRBD2. The V gene's germline CDR1 is DFQATT and CDR2 SNEGSKA (reference sequence). CDR3 length equals 16 residues. Trimming took 4 bases from V and 7 from J; bases not matched to a gene: 16. The CDR3 sequence: CSAILPGGRAAYTQYF. The DNA of the CDR3 is TGCAGTGCTATACTTCCGGGGGGGAGGGCCGCATATACGCAGTATTTT.

This clonotype was detected only a few times. V and J are TRBV12-3 or TRBV12-4 and TRBJ2-7, with D possibly matching TRBD2 (5 bases). The CDR3 contains 14 residues. The ends were cut back, 7 bases at V and 6 bases at J, with 19 bases in the middle. The CDR3 loop is CASTPGGGWGEQYF. CDR3 sequence (DNA): TGTGCCAGCACCCCAGGAGGCGGGTGGGGCGAGCAGTACTTC.

The chain combines TRBV4-2 with TRBJ2-1; D may be TRBD1 (5 bases). The V end was cut by 4 bases, the J end by 4 bases, with 14 bases between. The CDR3 loop spans 15 amino acids. CDR1 is LGHNA and CDR2 is YNFKEQ in the germline V gene. The chain's CDR3 is CASSPGFADYNEQFF. The CDR3 nucleotides are TGTGCCAGCAGCCCAGGGTTTGCAGATTACAATGAGCAGTTCTTC.

This clonotype has ten or more counts. A much larger clone differs from this one at a single base, so this may be a read error. The chain uses TRBV20-1 and TRBJ2-5; 9 nucleotides match TRBD2. Trimming removed 6 bases from V and 4 bases from J; junction bases left unmatched: 15. Germline CDR1 is DFQATT and CDR2 is SNEGSKA (reference sequence). The CDR3 contains 16 residues. The CDR3 DNA reads TGCAGTGCAACCGAGGCGGGACGAGCGGGAGGAGAGACCCAGTACTTC. Its translation: CSATEAGRAGGETQYF.

On this clonotype itself: At one boundary the junction diverges from the germline segment, which might be a read error. The rearrangement uses TRBV6-4 and TRBJ1-5; 10 bases match TRBD1. Per the germline V gene, CDR1 is MRHNA and CDR2 is SNTAGT. CDR3 length: 14 residues. CDR3 bases: TGTGTCAGCAGCCAGACAGGGGGCGGTCAGCCCCAGCATTTT. Its translation is CVSSQTGGGQPQHF.